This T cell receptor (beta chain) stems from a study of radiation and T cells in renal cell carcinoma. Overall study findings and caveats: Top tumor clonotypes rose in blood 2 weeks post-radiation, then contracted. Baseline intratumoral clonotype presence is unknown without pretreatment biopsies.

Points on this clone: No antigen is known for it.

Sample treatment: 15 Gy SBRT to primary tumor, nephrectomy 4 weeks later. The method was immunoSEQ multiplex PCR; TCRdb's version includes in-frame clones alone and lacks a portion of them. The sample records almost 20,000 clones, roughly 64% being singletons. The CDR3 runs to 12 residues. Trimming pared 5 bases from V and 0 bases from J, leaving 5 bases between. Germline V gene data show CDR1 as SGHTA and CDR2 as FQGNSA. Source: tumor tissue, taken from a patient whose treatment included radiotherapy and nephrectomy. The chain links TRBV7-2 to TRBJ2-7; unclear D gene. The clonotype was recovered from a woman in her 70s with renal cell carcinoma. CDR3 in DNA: TGTGCCAGCAGCCAATTCTCCTACGAGCAGTACTTC. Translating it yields CASSQFSYEQYF.